What follows are 3 T cell receptor beta chains derived from one specimen sequenced in a study of blood T cell repertoires in COVID-19. Using immunoSEQ multiplex PCR, the repertoire was profiled, and TCRdb retains in-frame clones only, with some absent. The table has just over 350,000 clones, roughly 90% seen once. The specimen sequenced was PBMCs or T cells enriched from blood (not recorded which). These receptors were obtained from a woman aged 25 to 39 who had recovered from COVID-19.

This clone was detected a few times. This chain links TRBV5-1 with TRBJ1-1, with a tentative D call TRBD1 (6 bases). The CDR3 is 15 residues long. V was trimmed by 0 bases and J by 1 base, leaving 10 bases between them. The germline gives CDR1 SGHRS, CDR2 YFSETQ. The DNA for the CDR3 is TGCGCCAGCAGCTTGGATCTGGACAGGAACACTGAAGCTTTCTTT. Its protein is CASSLDLDRNTEAFF.

The gene calls are TRBV19 and TRBJ1-2, with D possibly TRBD1 on 6 matching bases. Germline loops: CDR1 LNHDA, CDR2 SQIVND (reference sequence). Trimming removed 5 bases at V and 5 bases at J, with 18 bases between. The CDR3 has 15 amino acids. For the CDR3, the DNA is TGTGCCAGTAGTTTGACCCGGACAGTGTCGTATGGCTACACCTTC. Amino acids: CASSLTRTVSYGYTF.

The rearrangement joins TRBV3-1 (or the pseudogene TRBV3-2) to TRBJ1-1; TRBD1 matches at 8 bases. V lost 6 bases to trimming and J lost 3 bases; unmatched junction nucleotides: 3. Germline V CDR1 and CDR2: LGHDT, YNNKEL (reference sequence). CDR3 size: 13 residues. The CDR3 bases are TGTGCCAGCAGTTACAGGGGGGACACTGAAGCTTTCTTT. Protein: CASSYRGDTEAFF.